Listed below are T cell receptor beta chains from one sample, sequenced in a study of molecular identifiers for immune sequencing clone quantification. TCRdb re-analysed the PCR reads in MiXCR, keeping a single row per CDR3 protein. This sample yields about 630,000 distinct CDR3 sequences, of which about 25% are seen a single time; about 0.78% belongs to the top ten. The source material was naive CD8+ T cells from blood, with Jurkat cell RNA spiked in. The source of these receptors is a human donor in good health. Some libraries in this study had Jurkat cell RNA spiked in. Both conserved end residues are part of each CDR3. The order of the fields is D gene, clone size, V gene, J gene, CDR3 protein. The D gene is left open where the match is weak. Not every row has a clone size; where given, it reads once, few, many or a size class.

d_gene: NA; abundance: NA; v_gene: TRBV14; j_gene: TRBJ2-7; CDR3aa: CASSLFGEYQDEQYF
d_gene: NA; abundance: NA; v_gene: TRBV25-1; j_gene: TRBJ2-3; CDR3aa: CASSDHTSDTQYF
d_gene: NA; abundance: few; v_gene: TRBV19; j_gene: TRBJ1-1; CDR3aa: CASSISLPNTEAFF
d_gene: TRBD2; abundance: NA; v_gene: TRBV4-1; j_gene: TRBJ2-3; CDR3aa: CASSQDSSGGSTDTQYF
d_gene: TRBD2; abundance: NA; v_gene: TRBV6-5; j_gene: TRBJ2-1; CDR3aa: CASSDTSGSSYNEQFF
d_gene: NA; abundance: few; v_gene: TRBV11-2; j_gene: TRBJ2-2; CDR3aa: CASSSYGTTNTGELFF
d_gene: TRBD1; abundance: many; v_gene: TRBV7-9; j_gene: TRBJ2-5; CDR3aa: CASSTGVGQETQYF
d_gene: NA; abundance: NA; v_gene: TRBV20-1; j_gene: TRBJ1-6; CDR3aa: CSANEGGGPLHSPLHF
d_gene: TRBD1; abundance: few; v_gene: TRBV7-7; j_gene: TRBJ2-5; CDR3aa: CASSSGQGYETQYF
d_gene: NA; abundance: many; v_gene: TRBV6-2/TRBV6-3; j_gene: TRBJ2-2; CDR3aa: CASSDVPGHNTGELFF
d_gene: NA; abundance: many; v_gene: TRBV16; j_gene: TRBJ1-1; CDR3aa: CASSGGNEAFF
d_gene: NA; abundance: few; v_gene: TRBV27; j_gene: TRBJ2-7; CDR3aa: CASSYQSSTEQYF
d_gene: TRBD2; abundance: NA; v_gene: TRBV30; j_gene: TRBJ2-7; CDR3aa: CAWSWPPGLAGYEQYF
d_gene: NA; abundance: many; v_gene: TRBV7-8; j_gene: TRBJ2-5; CDR3aa: CASSWSKYQETQYF
d_gene: TRBD1; abundance: few; v_gene: TRBV7-3; j_gene: TRBJ1-1; CDR3aa: CASSSGQENTEAFF
d_gene: TRBD2; abundance: NA; v_gene: TRBV4-3; j_gene: TRBJ2-2; CDR3aa: CASSQQLAGGYTGELFF
d_gene: NA; abundance: many; v_gene: TRBV4-3; j_gene: TRBJ2-4; CDR3aa: CASSQDWAGGSKNIQYF
d_gene: NA; abundance: few; v_gene: TRBV5-3; j_gene: TRBJ2-7; CDR3aa: CASSLQGRSYEQYF
d_gene: TRBD2; abundance: few; v_gene: TRBV5-6; j_gene: TRBJ2-3; CDR3aa: CASGLEVTSGDTQYF
d_gene: NA; abundance: many; v_gene: TRBV7-9; j_gene: TRBJ2-7; CDR3aa: CASRTETHEQYF
d_gene: TRBD2; abundance: many; v_gene: TRBV4-3; j_gene: TRBJ2-3; CDR3aa: CASSQDSGIIDTQYF
d_gene: TRBD2; abundance: few; v_gene: TRBV12-3/TRBV12-4; j_gene: TRBJ2-1; CDR3aa: CASKLAPYNEQFF
d_gene: NA; abundance: few; v_gene: TRBV6-2/TRBV6-3; j_gene: TRBJ2-1; CDR3aa: CASSYPAGSYNEQFF
d_gene: NA; abundance: many; v_gene: TRBV18; j_gene: TRBJ2-2; CDR3aa: CASSLETVNTGELFF
d_gene: NA; abundance: few; v_gene: TRBV19; j_gene: TRBJ2-5; CDR3aa: CASTPGHGAQYF
d_gene: TRBD2; abundance: many; v_gene: TRBV7-2; j_gene: TRBJ2-3; CDR3aa: CASSLAVAGGPDTQYF
d_gene: TRBD1; abundance: NA; v_gene: TRBV7-9; j_gene: TRBJ2-2; CDR3aa: CASKGQGTGELFF
d_gene: NA; abundance: many; v_gene: TRBV6-2/TRBV6-3; j_gene: TRBJ2-3; CDR3aa: CASSYGERDYTDTQYF
d_gene: TRBD1; abundance: few; v_gene: TRBV4-3; j_gene: TRBJ2-1; CDR3aa: CAISQDDRGEDNEQFF
d_gene: NA; abundance: few; v_gene: TRBV27; j_gene: TRBJ2-2; CDR3aa: CASSTLAGELFF
d_gene: TRBD1; abundance: many; v_gene: TRBV29-1; j_gene: TRBJ2-3; CDR3aa: CSVADRVSGYF
d_gene: TRBD1; abundance: many; v_gene: TRBV4-2; j_gene: TRBJ1-1; CDR3aa: CASSHKGGDMNTEAFF
d_gene: TRBD1; abundance: many; v_gene: TRBV29-1; j_gene: TRBJ1-1; CDR3aa: CSAWTGSGTEAFF
d_gene: NA; abundance: many; v_gene: TRBV7-9; j_gene: TRBJ2-2; CDR3aa: CASSLGWNTGELFF
d_gene: NA; abundance: NA; v_gene: TRBV7-9; j_gene: TRBJ2-7; CDR3aa: CASSTQSYEQYF
d_gene: NA; abundance: many; v_gene: TRBV9; j_gene: TRBJ2-3; CDR3aa: CASSPRNTQYF
d_gene: NA; abundance: NA; v_gene: TRBV3-1; j_gene: TRBJ2-7; CDR3aa: CASSTEDNYYEQYF
d_gene: NA; abundance: few; v_gene: TRBV11-2; j_gene: TRBJ2-2; CDR3aa: CASSATTGELFF
d_gene: NA; abundance: NA; v_gene: TRBV19; j_gene: TRBJ2-7; CDR3aa: CASGMRSQGYNEQYF
d_gene: TRBD1; abundance: few; v_gene: TRBV12-5; j_gene: TRBJ2-1; CDR3aa: CASGLTSGTGFYNEQFF
d_gene: TRBD1; abundance: many; v_gene: TRBV6-5; j_gene: TRBJ1-1; CDR3aa: CASRPPGQGALTEAFF
d_gene: TRBD2; abundance: few; v_gene: TRBV19; j_gene: TRBJ2-7; CDR3aa: CATRWGGTHEQYF